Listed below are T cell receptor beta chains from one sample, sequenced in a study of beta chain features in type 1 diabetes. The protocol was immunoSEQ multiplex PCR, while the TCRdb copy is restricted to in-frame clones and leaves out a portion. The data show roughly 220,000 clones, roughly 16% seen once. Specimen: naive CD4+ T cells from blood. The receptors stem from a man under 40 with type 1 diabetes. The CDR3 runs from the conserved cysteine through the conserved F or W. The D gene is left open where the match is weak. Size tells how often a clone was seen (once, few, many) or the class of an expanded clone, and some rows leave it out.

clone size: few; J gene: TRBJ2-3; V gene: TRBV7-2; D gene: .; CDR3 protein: CASSLQGGSTDTQYF; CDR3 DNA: TGTGCCAGCAGCCTCCAGGGTGGCAGCACAGATACGCAGTATTTT
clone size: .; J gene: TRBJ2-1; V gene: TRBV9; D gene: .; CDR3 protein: CASSVAGFEQFF; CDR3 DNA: TGTGCCAGCAGCGTAGCTGGGTTCGAGCAGTTCTTC
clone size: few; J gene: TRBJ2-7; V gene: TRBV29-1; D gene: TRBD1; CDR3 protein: CRVGTGATYEQYF; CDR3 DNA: TGCCGCGTTGGGACAGGGGCGACCTACGAGCAGTACTTC
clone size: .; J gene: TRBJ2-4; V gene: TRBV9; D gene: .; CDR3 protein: CASSVAGQNIQYF; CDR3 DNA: TGTGCCAGCAGCGTGGCGGGACAGAACATTCAGTACTTC
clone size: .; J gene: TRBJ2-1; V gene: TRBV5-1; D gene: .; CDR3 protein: CASSSDLRRDEQFF; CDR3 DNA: TGCGCCAGCAGCTCCGATTTGAGGCGCGATGAGCAGTTCTTC
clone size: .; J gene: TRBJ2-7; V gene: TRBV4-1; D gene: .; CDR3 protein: CASSQAQDSRFYEQYF; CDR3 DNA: TGCGCCAGCAGCCAAGCCCAGGACAGCCGATTCTACGAGCAGTACTTC
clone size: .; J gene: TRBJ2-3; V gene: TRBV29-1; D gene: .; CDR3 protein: CGGPGLYTDTQYF; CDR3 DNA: TGCGGAGGTCCAGGGTTATATACAGATACGCAGTATTTT
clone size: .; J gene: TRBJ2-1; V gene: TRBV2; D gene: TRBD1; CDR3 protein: CASHRGGEQFF; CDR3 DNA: TGTGCCAGTCACAGGGGCGGTGAGCAGTTCTTC
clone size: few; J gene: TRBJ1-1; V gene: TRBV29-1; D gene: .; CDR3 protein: CSVVGPQKVEAFF; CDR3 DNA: TGCAGCGTTGTGGGACCCCAGAAAGTTGAAGCTTTCTTT
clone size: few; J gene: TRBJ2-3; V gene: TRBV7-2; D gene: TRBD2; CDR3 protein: CASSLAGGPIGDTQYF; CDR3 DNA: TGTGCCAGCAGCTTAGCGGGAGGGCCGATTGGAGATACGCAGTATTTT
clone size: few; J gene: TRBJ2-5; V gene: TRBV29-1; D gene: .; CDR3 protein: CSVEAALVGTQYF; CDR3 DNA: TGCAGCGTTGAAGCGGCATTAGTAGGGACCCAGTACTTC
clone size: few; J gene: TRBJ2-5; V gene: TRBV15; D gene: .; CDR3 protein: CATSREPQTQETQYF; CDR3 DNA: TGTGCCACCAGCAGAGAACCACAGACCCAAGAGACCCAGTACTTC
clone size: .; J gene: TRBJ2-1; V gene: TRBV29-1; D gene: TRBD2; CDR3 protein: CSLRTSSYNEQFF; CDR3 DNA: TGCAGCTTAAGGACTAGCTCATACAATGAGCAGTTCTTC
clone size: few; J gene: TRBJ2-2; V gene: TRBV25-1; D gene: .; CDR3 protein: CASSRGHGEELFF; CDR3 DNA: TGTGCCAGCAGTAGAGGTCACGGTGAGGAGCTGTTTTTT
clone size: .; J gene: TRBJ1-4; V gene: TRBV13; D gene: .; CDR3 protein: CASSLKGLNFEKLFF; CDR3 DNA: TGTGCCAGCAGCTTAAAGGGCCTTAACTTTGAAAAACTGTTTTTT
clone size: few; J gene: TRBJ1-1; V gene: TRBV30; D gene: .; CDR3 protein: CAWKGLGNTEAFF; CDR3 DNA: TGTGCCTGGAAGGGCTTAGGGAACACTGAAGCTTTCTTT
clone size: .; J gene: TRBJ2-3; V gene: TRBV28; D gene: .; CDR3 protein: CASSIYSTDTQYF; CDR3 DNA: TGTGCCAGCAGTATCTACAGCACAGATACGCAGTATTTT
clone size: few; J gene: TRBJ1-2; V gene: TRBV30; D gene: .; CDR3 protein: CAWSSRSGSGYTF; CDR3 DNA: TGTGCCTGGAGTAGTCGGTCAGGATCAGGCTACACCTTC
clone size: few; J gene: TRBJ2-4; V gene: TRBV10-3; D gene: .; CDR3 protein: CAISESVGTAKNIQYF; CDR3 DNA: TGTGCCATCAGTGAGTCGGTGGGCACAGCCAAAAACATTCAGTACTTC
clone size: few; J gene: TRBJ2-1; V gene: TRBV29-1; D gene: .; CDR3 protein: CSVGGGVYNEQFF; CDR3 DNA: TGCAGCGTTGGGGGCGGGGTATACAATGAGCAGTTCTTC
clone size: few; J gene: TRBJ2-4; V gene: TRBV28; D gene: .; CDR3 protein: CASSYPFSAPLKNIQYF; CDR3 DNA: TGTGCCAGCAGTTATCCATTTAGCGCGCCCCTTAAAAACATTCAGTACTTC
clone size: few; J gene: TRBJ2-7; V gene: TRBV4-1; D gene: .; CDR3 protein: CASSHPALGVLKTRQYF; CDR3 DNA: TGCGCCAGCAGCCACCCGGCCCTTGGGGTACTGAAAACTCGGCAGTACTTC
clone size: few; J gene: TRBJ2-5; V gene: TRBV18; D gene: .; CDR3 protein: CASSPRGLQETQYF; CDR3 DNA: TGTGCCAGCTCACCACGGGGGCTGCAAGAGACCCAGTACTTC
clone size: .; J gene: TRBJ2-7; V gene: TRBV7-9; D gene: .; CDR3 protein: CASSLFVRTTYEQYF; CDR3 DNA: TGTGCCAGCAGCTTATTTGTGAGGACGACCTACGAGCAGTACTTC